This T cell receptor beta chain was captured by sequencing in a study of blood T cell repertoires in COVID-19. Study background: Collection of acute and convalescent COVID-19 samples took place in the United States, Italy and Spain. Sources were T cells, B-cell-depleted T cells, or PBMCs; the material itself was cDNA or gDNA.

Clones were sequenced by immunoSEQ multiplex PCR, and TCRdb holds only the in-frame ones, with some missing. This table holds 210,000 or so clones, approximately 90% found once. The CDR3 totals 14 residues. The germline gives CDR1 LGHNA, CDR2 YSLEER. The germline V and J ends were trimmed by 0 bases and 3 bases, with 8 bases remaining between them. Sequencing was done on a sample of peripheral blood. This TCR came from a young man with COVID-19, enrolled during active disease. This chain joins TRBV4-3 and TRBJ1-2; D gene unclear. The CDR3 loop reads CASSQEIGDYGYTF. CDR3 coding DNA: TGCGCCAGCAGCCAAGAGATCGGTGACTATGGCTACACCTTC.